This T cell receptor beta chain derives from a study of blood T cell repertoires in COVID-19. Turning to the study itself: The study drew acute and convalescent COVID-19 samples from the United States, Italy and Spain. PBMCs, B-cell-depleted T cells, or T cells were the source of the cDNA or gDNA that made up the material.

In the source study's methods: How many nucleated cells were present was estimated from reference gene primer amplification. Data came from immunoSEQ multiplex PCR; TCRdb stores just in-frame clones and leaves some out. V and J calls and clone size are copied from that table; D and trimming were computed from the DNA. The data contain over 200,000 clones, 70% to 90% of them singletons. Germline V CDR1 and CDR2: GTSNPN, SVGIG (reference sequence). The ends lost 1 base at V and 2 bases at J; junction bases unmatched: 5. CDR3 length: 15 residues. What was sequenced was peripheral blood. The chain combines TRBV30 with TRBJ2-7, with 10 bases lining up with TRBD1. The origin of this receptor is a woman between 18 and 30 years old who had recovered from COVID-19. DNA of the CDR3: TGTGCCTGGAGTGCCGGGACAGGGGTGCCCTACGAGCAGTACTTC. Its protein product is CAWSAGTGVPYEQYF.